Below, 13 T cell receptor beta chains from the same sample are listed, as sequenced in a study of blood T cell repertoires in COVID-19. Profiled with immunoSEQ multiplex PCR; TCRdb holds only in-frame clones, not every one. Of approximately 220,000 clones listed, 70% to 90% are singletons. Source material: peripheral blood. These receptors were taken from a man aged 60 to 69 with acute or convalescent COVID-19.

The chain recombines TRBV23-1 with TRBJ1-2, with TRBD1 matching over 7 bases. TRBV23-1 is noted as an ORF with a role that remains uncertain. V dropped 4 bases and J dropped 3; count of bases not matched to a gene: 11. The CDR3 extends over 16 amino acids. CDR3 protein: CASSLDLAGGYYGYTF. The CDR3 DNA follows: TGCGCCAGCAGTCTAGATTTGGCAGGGGGGTACTATGGCTACACCTTC.

The chain carries TRBV11-2 and TRBJ2-2, with TRBD2 identical over 8 bases. Germline trimming cut 5 bases from V and 5 bases from J; bases unmatched to any gene: 7. This CDR3 is 15 amino acids long. In germline, CDR1 is SGHAT, CDR2 FQNNGV. The CDR3 DNA is TGTGCCAGCAGCGGGGGACTAGTACGTACCGGGGAGCTGTTTTTT. Amino acids: CASSGGLVRTGELFF. The full variable domain, its missing parts supplied by reference TRBV11-2 and TRBJ2-2, is EAGVAQSPRYKIIEKRQSVAFWCNPISGHATLYWYQQILGQGPKLLIQFQNNGVVDDSQLPKDRFSAERLKGVDSTLKIQPAKLEDSAVYLCASSGGLVRTGELFFGEGSRLTVL.

The rearrangement links TRBV3-1 (or the pseudogene TRBV3-2) to TRBJ1-2; a weak D match, TRBD1 (6 bases). The V gene's germline CDR1 is LGHDT and CDR2 YNNKEL (reference sequence). The CDR3 is 14 amino acids. Between the trimmed V and J ends, which lost 1 base and 6 bases, there was a span of 12 bases. CDR3 nucleotides: TGTGCCAGCAGCCAAGGGGGGGGGCGGAATGGCTACACCTTC. The encoded protein is CASSQGGGRNGYTF.

The rearrangement links TRBV19 to TRBJ2-7, with D tentatively TRBD1 (5 bases). Trimming took off 8 bases at V and 6 bases at J, with 14 bases between the two ends. Germline V gene sequence: CDR1 LNHDA, CDR2 SQIVND (reference sequence). CDR3 length: 12 residues. This chain's CDR3 is CASAREVGEQYF. In DNA form, the CDR3 reads TGTGCCAGTGCCAGGGAAGTGGGCGAGCAGTACTTC.

J is TRBJ2-7 and V is TRBV13, with D perhaps matching TRBD1 (6 bases). V lost 5 bases and J 0 bases, leaving 8 bases between the germline ends. The germline gives CDR1 PRHDT, CDR2 FYEKMQ (reference sequence). The CDR3 covers 13 residues. DNA for the CDR3: TGTGCCAGCAGCCTGGGACACTCCTACGAGCAGTACTTC. Its translation: CASSLGHSYEQYF. The full variable domain, with the rest looked up from reference TRBV13 and TRBJ2-7, is AAGVIQSPRHLIKEKRETATLKCYPIPRHDTVYWYQQGPGQDPQFLISFYEKMQSDKGSIPDRFSAQQFSDYHSELNMSSLELGDSALYFCASSLGHSYEQYFGPGTRLTVT.

This chain uses TRBV3-1 (or the pseudogene TRBV3-2) with TRBJ1-1; TRBD1 aligns across 7 bases. Trimming cost V 2 bases and J 5 bases; bases outside gene matches: 2. CDR1 is LGHDT, CDR2 YNNKEL, per germline (reference sequence). The CDR3 sequence is 13 residues long. CDR3 nucleotide sequence: TGTGCCAGCAGCCAAACACAGGGGACTGAAGCTTTCTTT. Its translation: CASSQTQGTEAFF.

The chain has TRBV2 and TRBJ1-6; D gene uncertain. Trimming left V 7 bases short and J 9 bases short, with 19 bases between. Germline V gene data show CDR1 as SNHLY and CDR2 as FYNNEI. CDR3 length: 15 residues. In DNA form, the CDR3 reads TGTGCCAGCATTTCGGGAGGAATCTTGGGTTCACCCCTCCACTTT. As protein: CASISGGILGSPLHF.

This chain joins TRBV11-2 and TRBJ2-1, with 8 bases lining up with TRBD2. The V segment lost 1 base and the J segment 10 bases; nucleotides outside the gene matches: 9. The CDR3 sequence is 15 residues long. CDR1 is SGHAT, CDR2 FQNNGV, per germline. The CDR3 region is CASSLGRGGFWEQFF. The CDR3 DNA follows: TGTGCCAGCAGCTTAGGCCGGGGGGGGTTTTGGGAGCAGTTCTTC.

This chain uses TRBV4-2 with TRBJ1-4; 11 bases match TRBD1. The CDR3 spans 18 residues. V shed 0 bases and J 7 bases; nucleotides not matched to a gene: 10. CDR1 and CDR2 from the germline V gene are LGHNA and YNFKEQ. CDR3 in amino acids: CASSQDWRTGGHGEKLFF. The CDR3 coding sequence is TGTGCCAGCAGCCAAGATTGGAGGACAGGGGGCCACGGTGAAAAACTGTTTTTT.

Many counts were recorded for this clone. The rearrangement links TRBV19 to TRBJ1-1; possible D gene TRBD1, 6 bases. The CDR3 has 14 amino acids. From germline, CDR1 is LNHDA and CDR2 SQIVND (reference sequence). With 0 bases removed from V and 3 bases from J, the gap between germline ends came to 8 bases. CDR3 residues: CASSIDRGYTEAFF. The CDR3 bases are TGTGCCAGTAGTATAGACAGGGGATACACTGAAGCTTTCTTT.

This clone has a single count. The gene calls are TRBV6-5 and TRBJ2-7; D unclear. The CDR3 has 15 amino acids. V lost 6 bases, J lost 0 bases, and 15 bases lay in between. Germline V gives CDR1 MNHEY, CDR2 SVGAGI. The DNA of the CDR3 is TGTGCCAGCAGGGCTCGCGGTTGGAGCTCCTACGAGCAGTACTTC. Its translation: CASRARGWSSYEQYF.

Here the CDR3 DNA reads TGCAGCGTTGAAGATTCCGGGCAGGGCCGATCCTACAATGAGCAGTTCTTC. It specifies CSVEDSGQGRSYNEQFF. The chain recombines TRBV29-1 with TRBJ2-1; possibly TRBD1 for D (5 bases). The length of the CDR3 is 17 residues. Germline CDR1 SQVTM, CDR2 ANQGSEA. Between the trimmed V and J ends, which lost 0 bases and 1 base, there was a span of 16 bases.

This sequence joins TRBV19 and TRBJ1-1, with 9 bases that match TRBD1. The ends lost 5 bases at V and 8 bases at J; junction bases unmatched: 18. Germline V lookup: CDR1 LNHDA, CDR2 SQIVND (reference sequence). The CDR3 length is 17 residues. CDR3 sequence reads: CASSAWGQGGNWAEAFF. The CDR3 nucleotides read TGTGCCAGTAGTGCGTGGGGACAGGGAGGGAACTGGGCCGAAGCTTTCTTT.